This T cell receptor (beta chain) came from a study of T-cell reconstitution after alpha-beta-depleted transplantation in children. Regarding this clonotype: Its antigen is unidentified.

Between the trimmed V and J ends, which lost 4 bases and 8 bases, there was a span of 17 bases. In germline, CDR1 is SQVTM, CDR2 ANQGSEA. The CDR3 contains 14 residues. Researchers prepared the TCRbeta library using unique molecular identifiers, the study reports. Each CDR3 protein is one row after TCRdb ran MiXCR on the PCR reads. The top ten clones hold about 16% of a sample with around 94,000 distinct CDR3 sequences, about 7.5% of them seen once. Study-wide results and limits: Among T cells one year after transplant, newly produced cells accounted for most counts and diversity.

This sequence joins TRBV29-1 and TRBJ2-2; maybe TRBD1 (6 bases). This TCR came from a boy aged 2 to 10 with acute lymphoblastic leukemia, due to receive a stem cell transplant. Here the sequenced sample was PBMCs, taken before TCRalphabeta/CD19-depleted stem cell transplant. The CDR3 protein is CSVVGRGFFGELFF. In DNA, the CDR3 is TGCAGCGTTGTGGGCAGGGGTTTTTTTGGGGAGCTGTTTTTT.